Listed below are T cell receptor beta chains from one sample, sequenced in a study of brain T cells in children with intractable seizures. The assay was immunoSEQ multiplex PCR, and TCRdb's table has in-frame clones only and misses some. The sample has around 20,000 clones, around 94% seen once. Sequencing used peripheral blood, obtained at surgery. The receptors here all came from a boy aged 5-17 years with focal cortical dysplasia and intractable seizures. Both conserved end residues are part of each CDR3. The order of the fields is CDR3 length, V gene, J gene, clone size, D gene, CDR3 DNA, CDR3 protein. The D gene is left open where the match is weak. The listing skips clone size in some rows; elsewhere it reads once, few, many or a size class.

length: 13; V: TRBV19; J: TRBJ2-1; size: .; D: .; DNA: TGTGCCAGTAGTATCGATCGGGGGAATGAGCAGTTCTTC; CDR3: CASSIDRGNEQFF
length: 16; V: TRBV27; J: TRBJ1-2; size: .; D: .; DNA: TGTGCCAGCAGTACCGGCTCCCCTCCTACACTCTATGGCTACACCTTC; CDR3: CASSTGSPPTLYGYTF
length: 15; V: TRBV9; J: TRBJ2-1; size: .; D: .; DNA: TGTGCCAGCAGCGTAGCGGGGGTAACCTACAATGAGCAGTTCTTC; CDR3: CASSVAGVTYNEQFF
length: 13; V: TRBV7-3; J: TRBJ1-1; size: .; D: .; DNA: TGTGCCAGCAGCTCCGACGGCACGACTGAAGCTTTCTTT; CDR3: CASSSDGTTEAFF
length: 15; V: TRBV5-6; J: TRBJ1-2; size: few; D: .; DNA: TGTGCCAGCAGCTTATCGGCAGGGAGGGACTATGGCTACACCTTC; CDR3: CASSLSAGRDYGYTF
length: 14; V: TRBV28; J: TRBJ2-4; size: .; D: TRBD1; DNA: TGTGCCAGCAGTCCTATGGACAGGGGAGACATTCAGTACTTC; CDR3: CASSPMDRGDIQYF
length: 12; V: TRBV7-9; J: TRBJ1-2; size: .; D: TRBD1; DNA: TGTGCCAGCAGCCCGGGACAGGGGCAGTACACCTTC; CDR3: CASSPGQGQYTF
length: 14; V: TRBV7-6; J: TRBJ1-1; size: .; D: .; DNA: TGTGCCAGCAGCTTAGAGGTAGGGAACACTGAAGCTTTCTTT; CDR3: CASSLEVGNTEAFF
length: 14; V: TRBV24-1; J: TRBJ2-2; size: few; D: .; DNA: TGTGCCACCAGTGATTTCACACCTACCGGGGAGCTGTTTTTT; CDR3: CATSDFTPTGELFF
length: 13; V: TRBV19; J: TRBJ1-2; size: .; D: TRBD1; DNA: TGTGCCAGTAGTGTACGGACAGGGGTTGGCTACACCTTC; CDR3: CASSVRTGVGYTF
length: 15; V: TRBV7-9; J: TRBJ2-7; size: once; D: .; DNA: TGTGCCAGCAGCTTAGCGGGGGGACGGAACTACGAGCAGTACTTC; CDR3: CASSLAGGRNYEQYF
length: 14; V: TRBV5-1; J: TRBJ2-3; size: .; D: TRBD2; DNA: TGCGCCAGCAGCTTCGCGGGGGGCACAGATACGCAGTATTTT; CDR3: CASSFAGGTDTQYF
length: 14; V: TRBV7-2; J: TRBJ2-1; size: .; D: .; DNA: TGTGCCAGCAGCTTTGGGGGGTCGGACAATGAGCAGTTCTTC; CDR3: CASSFGGSDNEQFF